The 21 T cell receptor beta chains below come from one sample, sequenced in a study of ipilimumab plus nivolumab after autologous stem cell transplantation. TCRdb keeps only in-frame clones here, not all; method: immunoSEQ multiplex PCR. Among around 15,000 clones listed, 65% to 75% were seen once. The sequences come from PBMCs, collected in a trial of ipilimumab plus nivolumab as post-transplant consolidation. These receptors were taken from a male donor with primary mediastinal lymphoma.

The V gene is TRBV11-2, the J gene TRBJ2-3, with D possibly TRBD2 on 5 matching bases. The V end was cut by 4 bases, the J end by 0 bases, with 14 bases between. This CDR3 comprises 16 residues. Germline lookup yields CDR1 SGHAT and CDR2 FQNNGV. The CDR3 DNA follows: TGTGCCAGCAGCTCAAGGAGGCGCTGGAGCACAGATACGCAGTATTTT. Its translation: CASSSRRRWSTDTQYF.

The chain links TRBV10-2 to TRBJ2-3; maybe TRBD2 (5 bases). CDR1 and CDR2 from the germline V gene are WSHSY and SAAADI. The V and J ends lost 2 bases and 0 bases respectively, with 9 bases between them. The CDR3 covers 15 residues. The CDR3 DNA sequence: TGCGCCAGCAGTGAGGCGGGCTTTAGCACAGATACGCAGTATTTT. Translated, it gives CASSEAGFSTDTQYF.

CDR3: CASSLPGGSYEQYF. DNA of the CDR3: TGTGCCAGCAGTCTGCCGGGTGGTTCCTACGAGCAGTACTTC. J is TRBJ2-7 and V is TRBV6-6, with D uncertain. Per the germline V gene, CDR1 is MNHNY and CDR2 is SVGAGI (reference sequence). The V end was cut by 5 bases, the J end by 1 base, with 12 bases between. The CDR3 sequence is 14 residues long.

This clone has just a few counts. J is TRBJ2-3 and V is TRBV6-1; D perhaps matches TRBD2 (6 bases). The CDR3 is 15 residues long. The germline V gene has CDR1 MNHNS and CDR2 SASEGT. The germline V and J ends were trimmed by 3 bases and 0 bases, with 10 bases remaining between them. In DNA, the CDR3 is TGTGCCAGCAGTGAGTCCGGGGGTAGCACAGATACGCAGTATTTT. Its protein product is CASSESGGSTDTQYF.

The chain carries TRBV29-1 and TRBJ2-7; 8 nucleotides match TRBD2. There are 14 residues in the CDR3. The V gene's germline CDR1 is SQVTM and CDR2 ANQGSEA. The ends lost 4 bases at V and 3 bases at J; junction bases unmatched: 8. In DNA, the CDR3 is TGCAGCGTTGTGAGAGCGGGGGCCGGCTACGAGCAGTACTTC. It codes for CSVVRAGAGYEQYF.

This CDR3 is CASSSSPGLASYEQYF. The DNA of the CDR3 is TGTGCCAGCAGCTCCTCACCGGGACTAGCTTCCTACGAGCAGTACTTC. The V and J genes are TRBV4-2 and TRBJ2-7, with TRBD2 identical over 9 bases. CDR3 length: 16 residues. Germline V gene data show CDR1 as LGHNA and CDR2 as YNFKEQ. Losses at the gene ends were 5 bases for V and 1 base for J; bases not matched to a gene: 9.

The rearrangement joins TRBV13 to TRBJ2-7; D might be TRBD1 (5 bases). Germline V CDR1 and CDR2: PRHDT, FYEKMQ (reference sequence). The V end lost 5 bases, the J end lost 3 bases, and 11 bases lay between the germline ends. The CDR3 sequence is 13 residues long. The CDR3 here is CASSAPRVYEQYF. The CDR3 DNA follows: TGTGCCAGCAGCGCCCCCAGGGTCTACGAGCAGTACTTC.

This chain uses TRBV25-1 with TRBJ2-1; 10 bases line up with TRBD2. Germline V gene data show CDR1 as MGHDK and CDR2 as SYGVNS. The CDR3 extends over 18 amino acids. V trimming: 5 bases; J trimming: 4 bases; junction bases outside the gene matches: 14. CDR3 in amino acids: CASSPPTGGLAAYNEQFF. CDR3 DNA: TGTGCCAGCAGTCCACCCACAGGTGGACTAGCGGCGTACAATGAGCAGTTCTTC.

The gene calls are TRBV6-1 and TRBJ1-1; TRBD1 agrees at 12 bases. The V and J ends lost 2 bases and 5 bases, in that order; junction bases with no gene match: 6. This CDR3 is 16 amino acids long. Germline V gives CDR1 MNHNS, CDR2 SASEGT. The CDR3 reads CASSERDRGPNTEAFF. CDR3 nucleotides: TGTGCCAGCAGTGAACGGGACAGGGGGCCGAATACTGAAGCTTTCTTT.

The rearrangement joins TRBV27 to TRBJ1-4; 7 bases agree with TRBD1. The CDR3 has 17 residues. After removal of 7 bases from V and 1 base from J, the junction contained 12 bases not matched to a gene. Germline V gene sequence: CDR1 MNHEY, CDR2 SMNVEV (reference sequence). The CDR3 nucleotides are TGTGCCAGCAAGAAGGGCCAGGGGGTTGGAACTAATGAAAAACTGTTTTTT. Translating gives CASKKGQGVGTNEKLFF.

This clone has only a few counts. CDR3 nucleotides: TGTGCCATCAGTCACAGGGGGCGGGAGGAGACCCAGTACTTC. Its protein product is CAISHRGREETQYF. The gene calls are TRBV10-3 and TRBJ2-5, with 9 bases matching TRBD1. The CDR3 is 14 amino acids. The germline gives CDR1 ENHRY, CDR2 SYGVKD. Trimming removed 5 bases from V and 5 bases from J; junction bases left unmatched: 6.

The genes are TRBV7-3 and TRBJ2-7, with 9 positions matching TRBD1. CDR1 and CDR2 (germline): SGHTA, FQGTGA. After removal of 6 bases from V and 0 bases from J, the junction contained 6 bases not matched to a gene. The length of the CDR3 is 15 residues. The CDR3 sequence: CASRPHRGPSYEQYF. CDR3 nucleotide sequence: TGTGCCAGCAGACCTCACAGGGGGCCCTCCTACGAGCAGTACTTC. Variable domain in full (rest from reference TRBV7-3 and TRBJ2-7): GAGVSQTPSNKVTEKGKYVELRCDPISGHTALYWYRQSLGQGPEFLIYFQGTGAADDSGLPNDRFFAVRPEGSVSTLKIQRTERGDSAVYLCASRPHRGPSYEQYFGPGTRLTVT.

This clone is categorized as medium-sized. This specimen includes other DNA sequences encoding the same CDR3. V is TRBV28 and J is TRBJ2-1; TRBD2 aligns across 11 bases. Germline-derived CDR1 and CDR2 are MDHEN and SYDVKM. The CDR3 runs to 16 residues. The ends lost 5 bases at V and 3 bases at J; junction bases unmatched: 6. In DNA form, the CDR3 reads TGTGCCAGCAGTGAGCTAGCGGGAGGATTCTACAATGAGCAGTTCTTC. This translates into CASSELAGGFYNEQFF. The full variable domain, in which reference TRBV28 and TRBJ2-1 provide the parts outside the CDR3, is DVKVTQSSRYLVKRTGEKVFLECVQDMDHENMFWYRQDPGLGLRLIYFSYDVKMKEKGDIPEGYSVSREKKERFSLILESASTNQTSMYLCASSELAGGFYNEQFFGPGTRLTVL.

This clone was seen only a few times. This chain links TRBV10-3 with TRBJ2-7; 8 bases align to TRBD2. CDR3 length: 15 residues. Losses at the gene ends were 4 bases for V and 6 bases for J; bases not matched to a gene: 11. Looked up from germline, CDR1 is ENHRY and CDR2 is SYGVKD. The CDR3 loop is CAISVLAGTQGEQYF. In DNA, the CDR3 is TGTGCCATCAGTGTATTAGCGGGGACTCAGGGCGAGCAGTACTTC.

The chain employs TRBV14 and TRBJ1-1; D possibly corresponds to TRBD1 (5 bases). Germline lookup yields CDR1 SGHDN and CDR2 FVKESK. V gave up 6 bases and J gave up 5 bases, with 16 bases separating them. This CDR3 contains 14 residues. The CDR3 DNA is TGTGCCAGCAGTCCGCTTGCCCCAGGGACTGAAGCTTTCTTT. It yields the protein CASSPLAPGTEAFF. Full variable domain (rest looked up from reference TRBV14 and TRBJ1-1): EAGVTQFPSHSVIEKGQTVTLRCDPISGHDNLYWYRRVMGKEIKFLLHFVKESKQDESGMPNNRFLAERTGGTYSTLKVQPAELEDSGVYFCASSPLAPGTEAFFGQGTRLTVV.

This clone occurred once. The gene calls are TRBV28 and TRBJ1-2; D perhaps matches TRBD1 (6 bases). The V end lost 6 bases, the J end lost 4 bases, and 21 bases lay between the germline ends. CDR1 and CDR2 (germline): MDHEN, SYDVKM. This CDR3 has 16 residues. DNA of the CDR3: TGTGCCAGCAGGACCCCTCGGGGGGCCGGGGGCTATGGCTACACCTTC. It specifies CASRTPRGAGGYGYTF.

This sequence joins TRBV25-1 and TRBJ2-1; weak D call: TRBD2 (6 bases). Germline-derived CDR1 and CDR2 are MGHDK and SYGVNS. The ends were cut back, 1 base at V and 12 bases at J, with 10 bases in the middle. The CDR3 spans 12 residues. The CDR3 protein is CASSEFGGGQFF. CDR3 DNA sequence: TGTGCCAGCAGTGAATTCGGGGGTGGGCAGTTCTTC.

The V gene is TRBV27, the J gene TRBJ2-7; 10 bases align to TRBD1. Per germline, CDR1 MNHEY and CDR2 SMNVEV (reference sequence). V dropped 4 bases and J dropped 2; count of bases not matched to a gene: 8. The CDR3 totals 16 residues. The CDR3 loop reads CASSSTGGEATYEQYF. In nucleotides, the CDR3 is TGTGCCAGCAGTTCGACAGGGGGCGAAGCTACCTACGAGCAGTACTTC.

This clone has only one observation. The chain couples TRBV10-3 to TRBJ2-7; 14 bases are a match to TRBD2. Germline assignment: CDR1 ENHRY and CDR2 SYGVKD. This CDR3 has 16 amino acids. Unmatched junction bases numbered 9, after V lost 5 bases and J lost 6 bases. CDR3 DNA sequence: TGTGCCATCAGTCCCGGGACTAGCGGGGGCCGCGGCGAGCAGTACTTC. Amino acids: CAISPGTSGGRGEQYF.

This clone was observed once. The rearrangement joins TRBV4-1 to TRBJ2-1; TRBD2 aligns across 9 bases. Germline CDR1 is MGHRA and CDR2 is YSYEKL. J gave up 6 bases and V 0 bases, and 9 bases lay outside the gene matches. The CDR3 has 17 amino acids. This chain's CDR3 is CASSQDMGGRAGNEQFF. CDR3 nucleotides: TGCGCCAGCAGCCAAGACATGGGCGGGAGGGCCGGCAATGAGCAGTTCTTC.

In the case of this clone: This CDR3 is also generated by other DNA sequences in the sample. This chain joins TRBV19 and TRBJ1-2; 11 positions agree with TRBD1. Germline V gene lookup returns CDR1 LNHDA and CDR2 SQIVND (reference sequence). The CDR3 is 16 amino acids. The V and J ends lost 9 bases and 0 bases, in that order; junction bases with no gene match: 9. Here the CDR3 reads CASQSRDRGTNYGYTF. CDR3 nucleotide sequence: TGTGCCAGCCAGTCTAGGGACAGGGGGACTAACTATGGCTACACCTTC.